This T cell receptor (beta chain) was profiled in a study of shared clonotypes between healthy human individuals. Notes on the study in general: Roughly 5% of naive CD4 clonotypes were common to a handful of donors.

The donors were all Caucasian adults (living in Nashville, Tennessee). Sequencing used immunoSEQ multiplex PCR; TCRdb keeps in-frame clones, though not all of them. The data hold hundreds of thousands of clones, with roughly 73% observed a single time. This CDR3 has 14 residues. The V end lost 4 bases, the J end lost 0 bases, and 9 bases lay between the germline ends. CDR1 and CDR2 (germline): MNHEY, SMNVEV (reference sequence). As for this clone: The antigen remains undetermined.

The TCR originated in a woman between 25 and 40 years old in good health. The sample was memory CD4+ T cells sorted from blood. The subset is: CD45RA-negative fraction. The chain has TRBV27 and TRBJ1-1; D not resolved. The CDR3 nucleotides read TGTGCCAGCAGTTCACCGGGCCTGAACACTGAAGCTTTCTTT. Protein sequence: CASSSPGLNTEAFF.